This T cell receptor (beta chain) was captured in a study of shared clonotypes between healthy human individuals. The naive CD8 subset, CD45RO-negative cells positively selected for CCR7, excluded terminally differentiated effector memory CD45RA+ cells. In germline, CDR1 is MDHEN, CDR2 SYDVKM. Trimming cost V 2 bases and J 5 bases, with 9 bases left between them. The CDR3 runs to 14 residues. In the case of this clone: The sample contains more than one DNA sequence encoding this CDR3.

Some clones are missing from TCRdb's copy, which holds only in-frame ones; the method was immunoSEQ multiplex PCR. The sample comprises about 2 million clones, around 96% of which are singletons, and 0.9% to 1.4% rests with the top ten. Input material: naive CD8+ T cells sorted from blood. This receptor was taken from a man between 18 and 29 years old in good health. V gene TRBV28 combines with J gene TRBJ2-2, with D possibly being TRBD1 (5 bases). Here the CDR3 reads CASSLQGSTGELFF. The CDR3 DNA follows: TGTGCCAGCAGTTTACAGGGATCTACCGGGGAGCTGTTTTTT.